This T cell receptor (beta chain) was sequenced for a study of T cells in narcolepsy. Study-wide context: Healthy controls were enrolled alongside patients with narcolepsy type 1 or type 2. Study-wide points: Reportedly, autoreactive clonotypes were serially detected in patients' blood but not controls'. Same-patient CSF and blood CD4+ T cell clonotypes included HCRT-specific and TRIB2-specific autoreactive ones. No autoreactive T cell clone sequences appeared in some memory CD4+ repertoires.

CDR3 size: 16 residues. CDR1 MNHEY and CDR2 SMNVEV come from the germline V gene (reference sequence). V was clipped by 3 bases and J by 6 bases; unmatched bases: 9. TCRdb keeps only in-frame clones here, not all; method: immunoSEQ multiplex PCR. Seen here are about 35,000 clones, more than 70% observed once, and the top ten hold roughly 1%. Comments on this clone: Its antigen remains unknown.

Source material: memory (CD45RA-) CD4+ T cells from blood. The clonotype comes from a human donor in good health. The chain couples TRBV27 to TRBJ2-2; TRBD2 agrees at 8 bases. CDR3 protein: CASSFRGPGGAGELFF. The CDR3 DNA follows: TGTGCCAGCAGTTTTCGGGGGCCGGGAGGGGCCGGGGAGCTGTTTTTT.